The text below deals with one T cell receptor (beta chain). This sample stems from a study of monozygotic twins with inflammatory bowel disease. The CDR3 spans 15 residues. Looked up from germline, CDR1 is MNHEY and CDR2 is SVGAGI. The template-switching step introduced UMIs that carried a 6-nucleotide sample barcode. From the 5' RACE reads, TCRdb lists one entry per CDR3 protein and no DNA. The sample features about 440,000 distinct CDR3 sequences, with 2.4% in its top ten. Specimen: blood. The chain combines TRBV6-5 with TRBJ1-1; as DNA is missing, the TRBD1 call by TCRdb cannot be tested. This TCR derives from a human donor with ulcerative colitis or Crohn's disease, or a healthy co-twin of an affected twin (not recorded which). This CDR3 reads CASSYQGGMNTEAFF.